This is a list of T cell receptor beta chains from one sample in a study of T cells in narcolepsy. Sequencing used immunoSEQ multiplex PCR; TCRdb keeps in-frame clones, though not all of them. The sample lists more than 20,000 clones, 65% to 90% occurring once. Sequencing was carried out using memory (CD45RA-) CD4+ T cells from blood. The receptors shown here come from a human donor in good health. CDR3s include the opening cysteine and the closing phenylalanine or tryptophan. D genes are given only for firm matches. The size entry is marked missing in some rows and otherwise reads once, few, many or a size class.

D | J | length | size | V | DNA | CDR3
. | TRBJ2-3 | 14 | . | TRBV10-3 | TGTGCCATCAGTGAGTCCCAGACCCCAGATACGCAGTATTTT | CAISESQTPDTQYF
TRBD1 | TRBJ1-5 | 15 | once | TRBV6-5 | TGTGCCAGCAGTTCGCCCGGACAGGGATCTCAGCCCCAGCATTTT | CASSSPGQGSQPQHF
. | TRBJ2-3 | 13 | . | TRBV6-5 | TGTGCCAGCACGTCGACCGGTACAGATACGCAGTATTTT | CASTSTGTDTQYF
. | TRBJ2-5 | 13 | . | TRBV18 | TGTGCCAGCTCACCACTTGGATTAGAGACCCAGTACTTC | CASSPLGLETQYF
. | TRBJ2-7 | 15 | . | TRBV5-1 | TGCGCCAGCAGCTTGGTTACGCAGGGGACACACGAGCAGTACTTC | CASSLVTQGTHEQYF
. | TRBJ1-4 | 14 | once | TRBV4-1 | TGCGCCAGCAGCCAAGGTCGTGGGCCGGAAAAACTGTTTTTT | CASSQGRGPEKLFF
. | TRBJ1-2 | 10 | . | TRBV28 | TGTGCCAGCAGTAGGGTCGGCTACACCTTC | CASSRVGYTF
TRBD1 | TRBJ2-1 | 12 | few | TRBV18 | TGTGCCAGCTCTCCGACAGGGGGTGAGCAGTTCTTC | CASSPTGGEQFF
. | TRBJ1-5 | 12 | . | TRBV5-6 | TGTGCCAGCAACTGGGGCAATCAGCCCCAGCATTTT | CASNWGNQPQHF
TRBD2 | TRBJ2-1 | 15 | . | TRBV9 | TGTGCCAGCAGCGTAGCGGCGCTAGCGGGAACTGAGCAGTTCTTC | CASSVAALAGTEQFF
TRBD1 | TRBJ2-5 | 14 | . | TRBV7-9 | TGTGCCAGCAGCTTAAACAGGGGAGCGGAGACCCAGTACTTC | CASSLNRGAETQYF
. | TRBJ1-1 | 14 | . | TRBV28 | TGTGCCAGCAGTATGCTCGGGTGGTCTTCTGAAGCTTTCTTT | CASSMLGWSSEAFF
. | TRBJ1-3 | 13 | . | TRBV9 | TGTGCCAGCACCCTCAGGCCGGGGAACACCATATATTTT | CASTLRPGNTIYF
TRBD2 | TRBJ2-5 | 14 | once | TRBV14 | TGTGCCAGCAGCCTACTAGCGGGAGGGGAGACCCAGTACTTC | CASSLLAGGETQYF
TRBD1 | TRBJ1-5 | 16 | . | TRBV5-1 | TGCGCCAGCAGCTTGGATGGGTCCCAGGGGGGACAGCCCCAGCATTTT | CASSLDGSQGGQPQHF
. | TRBJ2-7 | 18 | . | TRBV21-1 | TGTGCCAGCAGCAAAGCGGTCCGTGACAGGCCCCGTTCCTACGAGCAGTACTTC | CASSKAVRDRPRSYEQYF
. | TRBJ2-1 | 14 | once | TRBV2 | TGTGCCAGCAGTGAGCAAGGGCTAGTCTATGAGCAGTTCTTC | CASSEQGLVYEQFF
. | TRBJ2-3 | 14 | . | TRBV28 | TGTGCCAGCTCCCTGGGGGGTAGCACAGATACGCAGTATTTT | CASSLGGSTDTQYF
. | TRBJ1-1 | 14 | . | TRBV6-5 | TGTGCCAGCAGACTTGACAGGTCCAACACTGAAGCTTTCTTT | CASRLDRSNTEAFF
. | TRBJ2-7 | 14 | . | TRBV7-2 | TGTGCCAGCAGCCTCCGGCCCGGGTGGTCCGAGCAGTACTTC | CASSLRPGWSEQYF
. | TRBJ2-7 | 12 | . | TRBV28 | TGTGCCAGCAGCGGACAGTTCGACGAGCAGTACTTC | CASSGQFDEQYF
. | TRBJ2-6 | 19 | . | TRBV23-1 | TGCGCCAGCAGTCAACCTCGTTTAACAGGCAGCTCTGGGGCCAACGTCCTGACTTTC | CASSQPRLTGSSGANVLTF
TRBD1 | TRBJ1-1 | 13 | . | TRBV11-3 | TGTGCCAGCAGCCGGGGGACAGGCACTGAAGCTTTCTTT | CASSRGTGTEAFF
. | TRBJ2-1 | 15 | . | TRBV9 | TGTGCCAGCAGCGTAGTAGGCGGCACCTACAATGAGCAGTTCTTC | CASSVVGGTYNEQFF